These 3 T cell receptor beta chains share one sample of origin, sequenced in a study of blood T cells in healthy people across ages. Alongside a J-beta primer mix, a sample-barcoded 5' primer served in a second PCR lasting about 7 to 12 cycles. TCRdb ran MiXCR on the 5' RACE reads and lists one entry per CDR3 protein. This sample carries roughly 1,300,000 distinct CDR3 sequences, roughly 59% of them seen once, and the ten largest clones take about 6.3%. The sequenced sample consisted of blood. The receptors originated from a man aged 18 to 30 in good health.

As DNA, the CDR3 is TGTGCCAGCACCAAGTTCCCCGGACAAGGAGATACGCAGTATTTT. It translates to CASTKFPGQGDTQYF. V and J are TRBV6-5 and TRBJ2-3; TRBD1 is a possible D gene (5 bases). The CDR3 is 15 amino acids. From germline, CDR1 is MNHEY and CDR2 SVGAGI. Trimming pared 7 bases from V and 5 bases from J, leaving 19 bases between.

The genes are TRBV4-3 and TRBJ2-3; 9 nucleotides match TRBD2. V lost 0 bases and J lost 2; bases outside the gene matches: 6. The CDR3 contains 17 residues. Germline V gene sequence: CDR1 LGHNA, CDR2 YSLEER. CDR3 sequence (DNA): TGCGCCAGCAGCCAAGATATGGCGGGGGGGCCCACAGATACGCAGTATTTT. This translates into CASSQDMAGGPTDTQYF.

This clonotype showed up just a few times. This rearrangement joins TRBV27 to TRBJ1-2, with 8 bases fitting TRBD1. Trimming at V came to 5 bases and at J to 8 bases, leaving 10 bases not matched to a gene. Germline loops: CDR1 MNHEY, CDR2 SMNVEV (reference sequence). This CDR3 contains 14 residues. The CDR3 protein is CASSRSQGVEGYTF. In nucleotides, the CDR3 is TGTGCCAGCAGTCGATCACAGGGGGTTGAGGGCTACACCTTC.